Presented here are 15 T cell receptor beta chains from one specimen sequenced in a study of post-analysis software for immune sequencing data. Findings and caveats of the study: Several TRBV segments (TRBV5-6, TRBV5-1 and TRBV20-1 among them) occurred more frequently in patients than in controls.

Their specific antigens are unknown. The TCR beta cDNA libraries carried unique molecular identifiers. TCRdb fed the PCR reads into MiXCR, producing one record per CDR3 protein. Here the sample spans some 690,000 distinct CDR3 sequences, more than 50% being singletons. The sequencing sample was made of blood. These receptors all come from a girl aged 2-10 years with multiple sclerosis.

The J gene is TRBJ2-3, the V gene TRBV6-2 or TRBV6-3, with 7 bases aligning to TRBD2. The V gene's germline CDR1 is MNHEY and CDR2 SVGEGT. This CDR3 has 15 amino acids. The V segment lost 6 bases and the J segment 2 bases; nucleotides outside the gene matches: 8. CDR3 loop: CASSASGKPTDTQYF. As DNA, the CDR3 is TGTGCCAGCAGCGCTAGCGGAAAGCCCACAGATACGCAGTATTTT.

The chain couples TRBV27 to TRBJ2-2, with no clear D. CDR3 length: 13 amino acids. V was pared by 5 bases and J by 5 bases, with 9 bases between. Germline V lookup: CDR1 MNHEY, CDR2 SMNVEV (reference sequence). CDR3 amino acids: CASSPSETGELFF. Written as DNA, the CDR3 is TGTGCCAGCAGTCCCAGTGAGACCGGGGAGCTGTTTTTT.

This clonotype was seen more than once but under ten times. V gene TRBV12-3 or TRBV12-4 combines with J gene TRBJ2-3, with D tentatively TRBD1 or TRBD2 (5 bases each). The CDR3 length is 13 residues. V gave up 9 bases and J gave up 6 bases, with 16 bases separating them. The CDR3 DNA is TGTGCCAGTGTGGAGCTAGCAGGGGATACGCAGTATTTT. Translated: CASVELAGDTQYF.

The gene calls are TRBV3-1 and TRBJ2-5; perhaps TRBD2 as D (7 bases). The end of the DNA is better explained by TRBJ2-4, so the J call may be wrong. In germline, CDR1 is LGHDT, CDR2 YNNKEL (reference sequence). The CDR3 covers 14 residues. The DNA for the CDR3 is TGTGCCAGCAGCCCTCTAAGGGGGGGGAACATTCAGTACTTC. This gives the protein CASSPLRGGNIQYF.

The chain recombines TRBV10-3 with TRBJ2-1; 7 bases are shared with TRBD1. Germline CDR1 reads ENHRY; CDR2 reads SYGVKD. V trimming: 11 bases; J trimming: 3 bases; junction bases outside the gene matches: 7. The CDR3 is 13 amino acids. The CDR3 region is CASQGFNYNEQFF. DNA of the CDR3: TGTGCCTCACAGGGGTTTAACTACAATGAGCAGTTCTTC.

The rearrangement joins TRBV7-6 to TRBJ2-5; D is uncertain. CDR1 is SGHVS and CDR2 is FNYEAQ in the germline V gene. The CDR3 totals 14 residues. V was cut by 1 base and J by 5 bases, with 11 bases left in between. This chain's CDR3 is CASSLVRTAETQYF. The CDR3 nucleotides are TGTGCCAGCAGCTTAGTCCGGACGGCGGAGACCCAGTACTTC.

The chain uses TRBV12-3 or TRBV12-4 and TRBJ1-5; D is unresolved. V lost 1 base, J lost 3 bases, and 10 bases lay in between. This CDR3 is 15 amino acids long. CDR3 nucleotides: TGTGCCAGCAGTTTAGAGGCAGACTACAATCAGCCCCAGCATTTT. Protein: CASSLEADYNQPQHF.

This clonotype was found a few times. The chain is built from TRBV11-3 and TRBJ2-1; no clear D. Trimming shortened V by 0 bases and J by 2 bases, and 5 bases separated the two germline ends. The germline gives CDR1 SGHNT, CDR2 YENEEA. The CDR3 totals 14 residues. The CDR3, as DNA: TGTGCCAGCAGCTTAGAACTCCCCTACAATGAGCAGTTCTTC. Amino acids: CASSLELPYNEQFF. The entire variable domain, with the rest obtained from reference TRBV11-3 and TRBJ2-1, is as follows: EAGVVQSPRYKIIEKKQPVAFWCNPISGHNTLYWYLQNLGQGPELLIRYENEEAVDDSQLPKDRFSAERLKGVDSTLKIQPAELGDSAVYLCASSLELPYNEQFFGPGTRLTVL.

The sample holds one count of this clonotype. The V and J genes are TRBV5-1 and TRBJ1-2; D gene unclear. V lost 0 bases and J 8 bases, leaving 17 bases between the germline ends. CDR3 size: 15 residues. CDR1 and CDR2 from the germline V gene are SGHRS and YFSETQ. The CDR3: CASSLDGWGSSGYTF. CDR3 coding DNA: TGCGCCAGCAGCTTGGATGGGTGGGGATCAAGCGGCTACACCTTC.

This clonotype was seen a handful of times. CDR3 amino acids: CSAPRGLNEQFF. In DNA form, the CDR3 reads TGCAGTGCCCCTAGGGGGCTCAATGAGCAGTTCTTC. V gene TRBV20-1 combines with J gene TRBJ2-1; 7 bases are a match to TRBD1. The junction had 5 bases not matched to a gene; V was cut back by 6 bases and J by 6 bases. CDR3 length equals 12 residues. Germline loops: CDR1 DFQATT, CDR2 SNEGSKA (reference sequence).

The chain's CDR3 is CASSKGLAIRDTQYF. In DNA form, the CDR3 reads TGCGCCAGCAGCAAAGGACTAGCGATTAGGGATACGCAGTATTTT. V is TRBV4-1 and J is TRBJ2-3, with 9 bases matching TRBD2. The germline V gene encodes CDR1 MGHRA and CDR2 YSYEKL. J lost 6 bases, V lost 5 bases, and 9 bases had no gene match. This CDR3 region has 15 residues.

This clonotype was seen only once. This chain links TRBV20-1 with TRBJ2-5; D is perhaps TRBD2 (7 bases). The germline gives CDR1 DFQATT, CDR2 SNEGSKA (reference sequence). CDR3 size: 15 residues. Between the trimmed V and J ends, which lost 2 bases and 2 bases, there was a span of 15 bases. The CDR3 DNA sequence: TGCAGTGCTAGACCTAGGGGGGGATGGCAAGAGACCCAGTACTTC. It encodes CSARPRGGWQETQYF.

The sample holds one count of this clonotype. Mismatch with germline at one junction end may stem from a read error. The V and J genes are TRBV5-1 and TRBJ2-1, with TRBD1 matching 7 bases. Germline V gives CDR1 SGHRS, CDR2 YFSETQ. CDR3 size: 16 residues. The CDR3 nucleotides are TGCGCCAGCAGCTTGGAGACAGGGTTAACCTACAATGAACAGTTCTTC. Translation: CASSLETGLTYNEQFF.

The chain carries TRBV3-1 and TRBJ2-1, with 10 bases lining up with TRBD1. The CDR3 is 16 residues long. The V and J ends lost 4 bases and 4 bases, in that order; junction bases with no gene match: 7. Looked up from germline, CDR1 is LGHDT and CDR2 is YNNKEL (reference sequence). Here the CDR3 reads CASSLQGQGIYNEQFF. The CDR3 bases are TGTGCCAGCAGCCTTCAGGGACAGGGGATTTACAATGAGCAGTTCTTC.

The chain uses TRBV28 and TRBJ2-2; possible D gene TRBD1, 6 bases. This CDR3 is built from 13 residues. Per germline, CDR1 MDHEN and CDR2 SYDVKM. V was trimmed by 4 bases and J by 7 bases, leaving 10 bases between them. CDR3 sequence reads: CASSYRADGELFF. CDR3 bases: TGTGCCAGCAGTTACAGGGCTGACGGGGAGCTGTTTTTT. The variable domain in full, completed from reference TRBV28 and TRBJ2-2, reads DVKVTQSSRYLVKRTGEKVFLECVQDMDHENMFWYRQDPGLGLRLIYFSYDVKMKEKGDIPEGYSVSREKKERFSLILESASTNQTSMYLCASSYRADGELFFGEGSRLTVL.